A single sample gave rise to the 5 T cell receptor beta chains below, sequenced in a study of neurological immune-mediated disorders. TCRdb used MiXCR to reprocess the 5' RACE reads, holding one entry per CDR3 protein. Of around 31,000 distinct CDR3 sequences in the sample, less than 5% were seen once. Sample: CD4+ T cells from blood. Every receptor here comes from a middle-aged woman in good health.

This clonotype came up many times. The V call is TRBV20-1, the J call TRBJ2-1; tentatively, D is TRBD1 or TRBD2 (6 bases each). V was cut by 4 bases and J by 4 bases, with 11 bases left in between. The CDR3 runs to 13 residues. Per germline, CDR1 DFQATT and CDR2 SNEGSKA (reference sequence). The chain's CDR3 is CSATGALYNEQFF. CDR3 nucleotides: TGCAGTGCTACGGGGGCGCTTTACAATGAGCAGTTCTTC.

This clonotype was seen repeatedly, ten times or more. The CDR3 DNA reads TGCAGTGCTAGGACCCCCGGGACAGACACTGAAGCTTTCTTT. It encodes CSARTPGTDTEAFF. This rearrangement joins TRBV20-1 to TRBJ1-1, with 7 positions matching TRBD1. J was trimmed by 3 bases and V by 3 bases; bases with no gene match: 7. There are 14 residues in the CDR3. Germline CDR1 is DFQATT and CDR2 is SNEGSKA (reference sequence).

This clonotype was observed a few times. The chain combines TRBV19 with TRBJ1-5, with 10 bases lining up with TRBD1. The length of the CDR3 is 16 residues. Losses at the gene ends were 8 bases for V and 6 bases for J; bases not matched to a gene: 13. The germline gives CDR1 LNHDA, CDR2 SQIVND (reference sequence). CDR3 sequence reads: CASVSRDRGFGQPQHF. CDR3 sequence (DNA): TGTGCCAGTGTCTCCCGGGACAGGGGATTCGGTCAGCCCCAGCATTTT.

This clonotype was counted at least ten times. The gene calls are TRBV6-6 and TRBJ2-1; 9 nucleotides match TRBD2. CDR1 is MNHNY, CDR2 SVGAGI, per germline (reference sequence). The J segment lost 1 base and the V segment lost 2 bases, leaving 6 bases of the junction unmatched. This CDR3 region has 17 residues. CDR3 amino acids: CASSYPGLAASYNEQFF. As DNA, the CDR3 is TGTGCCAGCAGTTACCCGGGACTAGCAGCGTCCTACAATGAGCAGTTCTTC.

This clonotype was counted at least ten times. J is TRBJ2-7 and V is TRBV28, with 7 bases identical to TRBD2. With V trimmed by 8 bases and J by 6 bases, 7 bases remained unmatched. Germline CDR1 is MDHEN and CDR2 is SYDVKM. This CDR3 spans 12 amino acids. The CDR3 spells CASFPPGGEQYF. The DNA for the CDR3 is TGTGCCAGCTTCCCGCCGGGGGGCGAGCAGTACTTC.